Following are 9 T cell receptor beta chains from one sample sequenced in a study of T cells after yellow fever vaccination. TCRdb reprocessed the 5' RACE reads with MiXCR, giving one entry per CDR3 protein. The repertoire holds about 320,000 distinct CDR3 sequences, with around 4.5% as singletons. The specimen comprised PBMCs, sampled 15 days after the yellow fever booster vaccination. These receptors all come from a man in his late teens or twenties who received the YFV17D yellow fever vaccine.

The table lists this clonotype with many counts. The chain combines TRBV20-1 with TRBJ2-3, with unresolved D. The length of the CDR3 is 16 residues. V gave up 1 base and J gave up 1 base, with 15 bases separating them. Germline V gives CDR1 DFQATT, CDR2 SNEGSKA (reference sequence). The CDR3 loop is CSARGRPPRGTDTQYF. Written as DNA, the CDR3 is TGCAGTGCTAGAGGCCGGCCCCCTCGGGGCACAGATACGCAGTATTTT.

This clonotype was detected only a few times. The chain carries TRBV7-3 and TRBJ2-5; D gene uncertain. CDR3 length: 13 amino acids. V shed 2 bases and J shed 9 bases, with 13 bases lying between them. Germline V lookup: CDR1 SGHTA, CDR2 FQGTGA. The CDR3 DNA reads TGTGCCAGCAGCTTACTACACGAGCAGGCCCAGTACTTC. Amino acids: CASSLLHEQAQYF.

This clonotype was detected ten times or more. The J gene is TRBJ1-2, the V gene TRBV12-5; D unclear. Germline CDR1 reads LGHNT; CDR2 reads FRNRAP. There are 12 residues in the CDR3. The V and J ends lost 7 bases and 4 bases respectively, with 10 bases between them. CDR3 sequence reads: CASAQGTYGYTF. The CDR3 nucleotides are TGTGCTAGTGCACAAGGTACCTATGGCTACACCTTC.

This clonotype came up a few times. The gene calls are TRBV5-1 and TRBJ2-5; 7 bases map to TRBD2. The CDR3 sequence is 14 residues long. The V and J ends lost 2 bases and 4 bases, in that order; junction bases with no gene match: 5. Germline V lookup: CDR1 SGHRS, CDR2 YFSETQ. The CDR3 region is CASSFWGGSETQYF. In DNA form, the CDR3 reads TGCGCCAGCAGCTTCTGGGGGGGGTCAGAGACCCAGTACTTC.

This clonotype was counted between two and nine times. V gene TRBV21-1 combines with J gene TRBJ1-2. TRBV21-1 is described as a pseudogene. CDR3 size: 13 residues. This chain's CDR3 is CASSNNRIYGYTF. The CDR3 region has the DNA TGTGCCAGCAGCAACAACCGTATCTATGGCTACACCTTC.

The chain recombines TRBV28 with TRBJ2-7; D is ambiguous. The CDR3 has 12 amino acids. The V gene's germline CDR1 is MDHEN and CDR2 SYDVKM. V gave up 6 bases and J gave up 3 bases, with 9 bases separating them. The CDR3 protein is CASSSVGYEQYV. In nucleotides, the CDR3 is TGTGCCAGCAGCTCAGTGGGCTACGAGCAGTACGTC.

This clonotype was observed at least ten times. The V and J genes are TRBV4-2 and TRBJ2-3; the D is unclear. The CDR3 totals 15 residues. Trimming shortened V by 0 bases and J by 0 bases, and 7 bases separated the two germline ends. The V gene's germline CDR1 is LGHNA and CDR2 YNFKEQ. DNA of the CDR3: TGTGCCAGCAGCCAAGAGCTTGGGAGCACAGATACGCAGTATTTT. As protein: CASSQELGSTDTQYF.

This clonotype showed up many times. This chain joins TRBV20-1 and TRBJ2-2; D call uncertain. V was trimmed by 1 base and J by 0 bases, leaving 15 bases between them. This CDR3 is built from 17 residues. Germline-derived CDR1 and CDR2 are DFQATT and SNEGSKA (reference sequence). The CDR3, as DNA: TGCAGTGCTAGAGGCGACCTTGAGTCAGCGAACACCGGGGAGCTGTTTTTT. The encoded protein is CSARGDLESANTGELFF.

The chain is built from TRBV19 and TRBJ1-6; D possibly corresponds to TRBD1 (5 bases). This CDR3 spans 17 amino acids. CDR1 and CDR2 from the germline V gene are LNHDA and SQIVND (reference sequence). V was pared by 5 bases and J by 10 bases, with 24 bases between. The CDR3 bases are TGTGCCAGTAGTCCTTCAAGGCTACAGGCCCTCAGGTCACCCCTCCACTTT. Its translation: CASSPSRLQALRSPLHF.